This TCR beta chain comes out of a study of blood T cells in healthy people across ages. Then a second PCR, running about 6 to 11 cycles, was carried out with a sample-barcoded 5' primer and a J-beta primer mix. TCRdb itself ran the 5' RACE reads through MiXCR, one entry per CDR3 protein. Of hundreds of thousands of distinct CDR3 sequences in the sample, about 51% were seen once. Every sample gave at least 6 micrograms of total RNA when it was extracted. This CDR3 has 14 amino acids. Trimming took 6 bases from V and 0 from J; bases not matched to a gene: 3. This receptor was identified in a woman of 80 years or more in good health. Sequenced material: blood. V usage is TRBV12-3 or TRBV12-4 and J usage is TRBJ2-3, with 7 bases lining up with TRBD1. CDR3 loop: CASRTGQSTDTQYF. Here the CDR3 DNA reads TGTGCCAGCAGAACGGGACAGAGCACAGATACGCAGTATTTT.